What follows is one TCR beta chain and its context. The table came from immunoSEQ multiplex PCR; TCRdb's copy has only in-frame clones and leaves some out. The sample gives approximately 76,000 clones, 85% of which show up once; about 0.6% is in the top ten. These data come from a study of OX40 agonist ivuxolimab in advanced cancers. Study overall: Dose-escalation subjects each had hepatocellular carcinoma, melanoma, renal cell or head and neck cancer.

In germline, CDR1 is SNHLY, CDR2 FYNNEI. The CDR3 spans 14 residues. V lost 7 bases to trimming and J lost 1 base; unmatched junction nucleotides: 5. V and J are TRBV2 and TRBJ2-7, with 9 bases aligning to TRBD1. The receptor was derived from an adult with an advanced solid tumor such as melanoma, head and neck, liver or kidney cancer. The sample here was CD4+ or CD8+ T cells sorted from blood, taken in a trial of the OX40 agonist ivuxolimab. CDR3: CASTTTGGSYEQYF. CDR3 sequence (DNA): TGTGCCAGCACGACGACAGGGGGATCCTACGAGCAGTACTTC.